The next 8 T cell receptor beta chains were all read from a single sample in a study of control samples from healthy donors and cancer patients. Libraries were prepared by immunoSEQ multiplex PCR; TCRdb keeps only in-frame clonotypes and omits some of them. The sample shows about 6,700 clones, approximately 80% of them seen only once. Sequenced input: formalin-fixed, paraffin-embedded tissue. The receptors derive from a male donor with melanoma.

The chain has TRBV25-1 and TRBJ2-5; perhaps TRBD2 as D (6 bases). Germline assignment: CDR1 MGHDK and CDR2 SYGVNS. V lost 3 bases, J lost 0 bases, and 14 bases lay in between. The CDR3 sequence is 16 residues long. As DNA, the CDR3 is TGTGCCAGCAGTGATTCCCGACTAGGGTACCAAGAGACCCAGTACTTC. Translated, it gives CASSDSRLGYQETQYF. The full variable domain, rest sourced from reference TRBV25-1 and TRBJ2-5, is EADIYQTPRYLVIGTGKKITLECSQTMGHDKMYWYQQDPGMELHLIHYSYGVNSTEKGDLSSESTVSRIRTEHFPLTLESARPSHTSQYLCASSDSRLGYQETQYFGPGTRLLVL.

The rearrangement uses TRBV7-9 and TRBJ2-7; D possibly corresponds to TRBD1 (5 bases). Germline V lookup: CDR1 SEHNR, CDR2 FQNEAQ (reference sequence). CDR3 length: 17 amino acids. With 2 bases removed from V and 3 bases from J, the gap between germline ends came to 20 bases. The chain's CDR3 is CASSLTHRRNGHYEQYF. DNA for the CDR3: TGTGCCAGCAGCTTAACCCATCGCAGGAACGGACACTACGAGCAGTACTTC.

Notes on this clone: Germline and junction disagree at one end, which may indicate a read error. Other DNA sequences of this sample code for an identical CDR3. This chain uses TRBV28 with TRBJ1-2, with D possibly TRBD1 on 5 matching bases. Germline CDR1 and CDR2: MDHEN and SYDVKM. There are 14 residues in the CDR3. CDR3: CASSSPTVWHGYTF. CDR3 nucleotide sequence: TGTGCCAGCAGTTCCCCGACAGTTTGGCATGGCTACACCTTT.

The rearrangement uses TRBV18 and TRBJ1-2, with D tentatively TRBD1 (5 bases). Per the germline V gene, CDR1 is KGHSH and CDR2 is LQKENI. Trimming removed 3 bases at V and 2 bases at J, with 10 bases between. This CDR3 has 14 amino acids. The DNA for the CDR3 is TGTGCCAGCTCACCCGATACAGGCAACTATGGCTACACCTTC. Translating gives CASSPDTGNYGYTF.

As for this clone: An end of the junction differs from the germline gene, which may be a read error. The chain joins TRBV7-7 to TRBJ2-2; 7 bases are shared with TRBD1. Germline V gives CDR1 SSHAT, CDR2 FNYEAQ (reference sequence). This CDR3 region has 16 residues. Written as DNA, the CDR3 is TGTGCTAGCAGCCCCCGGACAGGACATAACACCGGGGAGCTGTTTTTT. Its protein product is CASSPRTGHNTGELFF.

This clone is large. The chain is built from TRBV4-3 and TRBJ2-2, with 9 bases identical to TRBD1. Germline V gives CDR1 LGHNA, CDR2 YSLEER. J lost 9 bases, V lost 1 base, and 9 bases had no gene match. There are 16 residues in the CDR3. CDR3: CASSQGGQGLIRELFF. CDR3 in DNA: TGCGCCAGCAGCCAAGGAGGACAGGGGCTCATCAGGGAGCTGTTTTTT.

On this clone itself: Here the CDR3 omits its conserved ending phenylalanine or tryptophan, so a read error is the likely source. The CDR3 reads CASTWASTEAFV. The CDR3 region has the DNA TGTGCTAGCACTTGGGCCTCCACTGAAGCTTTCGTT. J is TRBJ1-1 and V is TRBV2; D is ambiguous. There are 12 residues in the CDR3. The V gene's germline CDR1 is SNHLY and CDR2 FYNNEI.

About this clone: The CDR3 does not close with the conserved phenylalanine or tryptophan, likely indicating a read error. The chain uses TRBV6-4 and TRBJ2-7; D unclear. The germline V and J ends were trimmed by 4 bases and 3 bases, with 16 bases remaining between them. The CDR3 runs 15 residues. Germline V gene lookup returns CDR1 MRHNA and CDR2 SNTAGT. CDR3 amino acids: CASSGILRRYYEQYI. The CDR3 region has the DNA TGTGCCAGCAGTGGCATCTTGCGGCGGTACTACGAGCAGTACATC.